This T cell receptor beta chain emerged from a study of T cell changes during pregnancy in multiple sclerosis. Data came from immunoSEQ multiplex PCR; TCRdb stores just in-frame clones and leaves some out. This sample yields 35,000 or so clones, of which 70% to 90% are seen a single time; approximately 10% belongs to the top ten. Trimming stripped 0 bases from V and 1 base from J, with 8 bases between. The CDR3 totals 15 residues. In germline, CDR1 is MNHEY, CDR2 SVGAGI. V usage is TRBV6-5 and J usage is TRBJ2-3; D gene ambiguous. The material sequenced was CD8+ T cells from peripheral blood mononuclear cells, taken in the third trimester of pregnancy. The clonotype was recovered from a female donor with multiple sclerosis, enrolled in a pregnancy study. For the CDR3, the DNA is TGTGCCAGCAGTTACTCTAAAACGGGCACAGATACGCAGTATTTT. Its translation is CASSYSKTGTDTQYF.